This T cell receptor beta chain stems from a study of blood T cell repertoires in COVID-19. Study-wide background: Samples of COVID-19 (acute and convalescent) were obtained from the United States, Italy and Spain. In each case, the material was cDNA or gDNA derived from T cells, B-cell-depleted T cells, or PBMCs.

V lost 3 bases, J lost 7 bases, and 10 bases lay in between. This CDR3 has 13 amino acids. As originally analysed: The assay estimated nucleated cells by amplifying reference gene primers. The assay was immunoSEQ multiplex PCR, and TCRdb's table has in-frame clones only and misses some. That table gives V, J and clone size, and the DNA gave D and trimming. The table has some 76,000 clones, about nine tenths seen once. Material: peripheral blood. The clonotype originates from a young woman with acute or convalescent COVID-19. The V and J genes are TRBV12-3 or TRBV12-4 and TRBJ1-5; no reliable D call. CDR3 sequence: CASSFRGSQPQHF. The DNA for the CDR3 is TGTGCCAGCAGTTTCCGGGGTTCACAGCCCCAGCATTTT.